A single sample is the source of the 21 T cell receptor beta chains below, sequenced in a study of cytomegalovirus exposure and HLA in healthy donors. 13 Jbeta primers and 60 Vbeta primers were used for the PCR. Produced via immunoSEQ multiplex PCR; TCRdb's table is partial and in-frame only. The sample consists of 140,000 or so clones, roughly 80% of them appearing once. The sample was PBMCs. These receptors all come from a woman aged 25-40 years in good health and CMV-seronegative.

This chain connects TRBV18 to TRBJ2-1; 10 bases fit TRBD2. Trimming took 2 bases from V and 4 from J; bases not matched to a gene: 2. This CDR3 contains 15 residues. Germline V gene sequence: CDR1 KGHSH, CDR2 LQKENI. This CDR3 is CASSPSGGAYNEQFF. The DNA of the CDR3 is TGTGCCAGCTCACCAAGCGGGGGGGCTTACAATGAGCAGTTCTTC.

The chain links TRBV15 to TRBJ2-6; TRBD1 might be the D (6 bases). The V end was cut by 0 bases, the J end by 1 base, with 7 bases between. The CDR3 runs 16 residues. Germline CDR1 and CDR2: LNHNV and YYDKDF (reference sequence). For the CDR3, the DNA is TGTGCCACCAGCAGAGACACAGGGTCTGGGGCCAACGTCCTGACTTTC. It yields the protein CATSRDTGSGANVLTF.

The chain joins TRBV6-6 to TRBJ2-6; 7 bases line up with TRBD1. Germline V gene data show CDR1 as MNHNY and CDR2 as SVGAGI (reference sequence). Unmatched junction bases numbered 5, after V lost 5 bases and J lost 4 bases. The CDR3 runs 15 residues. As DNA, the CDR3 is TGTGCCAGCAGTGTTACAGGGGCCGGGGCCAACGTCCTGACTTTC. Protein: CASSVTGAGANVLTF.

This chain connects TRBV11-2 to TRBJ2-1; 10 bases match TRBD1. The CDR3 sequence is 16 residues long. Germline lookup yields CDR1 SGHAT and CDR2 FQNNGV. The V and J ends lost 5 bases and 7 bases, in that order; junction bases with no gene match: 11. The CDR3 sequence is CASSPGGDRGINEQFF. CDR3 DNA sequence: TGTGCCAGCAGCCCAGGGGGGGACAGGGGAATAAATGAGCAGTTCTTC.

The chain combines TRBV11-3 with TRBJ1-2, with D maybe TRBD1 (5 bases). This CDR3 region has 13 residues. CDR1 is SGHNT, CDR2 YENEEA, per germline. V was clipped by 1 base and J by 4 bases, with 7 bases between them. CDR3 amino acids: CASSLGGGYGYTF. The CDR3 DNA follows: TGTGCCAGCAGCTTAGGCGGGGGCTATGGCTACACCTTC. The variable domain in full, completed from reference TRBV11-3 and TRBJ1-2, reads EAGVVQSPRYKIIEKKQPVAFWCNPISGHNTLYWYLQNLGQGPELLIRYENEEAVDDSQLPKDRFSAERLKGVDSTLKIQPAELGDSAVYLCASSLGGGYGYTFGSGTRLTVV.

The chain is built from TRBV2 and TRBJ2-2; TRBD2 is a possible D gene (6 bases). The CDR3 is 12 amino acids. The V and J ends lost 6 bases and 6 bases respectively, with 8 bases between them. Germline V gives CDR1 SNHLY, CDR2 FYNNEI. CDR3 bases: TGTGCCAGCAGGGGGACTTCCGGGGAGCTGTTTTTT. This gives the protein CASRGTSGELFF.

The chain recombines TRBV5-1 with TRBJ2-7, with TRBD1 as a possible D gene (5 bases). The CDR3 spans 21 residues. Germline assignment: CDR1 SGHRS and CDR2 YFSETQ. Trimming took 2 bases from V and 2 from J, leaving 32 bases between them. CDR3 amino acids: CASSFFRLLGAGKDRTYEQYF. Here the CDR3 DNA reads TGCGCCAGCAGCTTTTTCCGTCTCCTTGGTGCAGGGAAGGACCGAACCTACGAGCAGTACTTC.

V is TRBV18 and J is TRBJ1-2, with TRBD1 as a possible D gene (5 bases). Trimming left V 3 bases short and J 5 bases short, with 10 bases between. This CDR3 is built from 13 residues. Germline V gene sequence: CDR1 KGHSH, CDR2 LQKENI. CDR3 sequence reads: CASSPSGQYGYTF. DNA of the CDR3: TGTGCCAGCTCACCTTCAGGGCAATATGGCTACACCTTC.

CDR3 loop: CASSYRDTQETQYF. The CDR3, as DNA: TGTGCCAGCAGTTACCGGGACACTCAAGAGACCCAGTACTTC. The chain is built from TRBV28 and TRBJ2-5; D may be TRBD1 (6 bases). CDR3 length: 14 amino acids. Between the trimmed V and J ends, which lost 4 bases and 2 bases, there was a span of 11 bases. Per germline, CDR1 MDHEN and CDR2 SYDVKM.

The chain recombines TRBV7-8 with TRBJ1-1; the D gene is possibly TRBD1 (5 bases). Between the trimmed V and J ends, which lost 0 bases and 1 base, there was a span of 9 bases. The CDR3 consists of 15 residues. Germline values: CDR1 SGHVS, CDR2 FQNEAQ. The CDR3 sequence: CASSLAGQGNTEAFF. DNA for the CDR3: TGTGCCAGCAGCTTAGCGGGGCAGGGGAACACTGAAGCTTTCTTT.

V usage is TRBV10-3 and J usage is TRBJ2-7, with 11 bases fitting TRBD2. V was pared by 6 bases and J by 2 bases, with 9 bases of the junction left unmatched. The CDR3 is made up of 16 amino acids. Looked up from germline, CDR1 is ENHRY and CDR2 is SYGVKD. The CDR3 DNA is TGTGCCATCAGGGCAGGGGGACTAGCGGAAACCTACGAGCAGTACTTC. Translated: CAIRAGGLAETYEQYF.

This chain connects TRBV6-5 to TRBJ2-1; TRBD2 matches at 7 bases. The CDR3 totals 14 residues. Losses at the gene ends were 6 bases for V and 4 bases for J; bases not matched to a gene: 6. CDR1 MNHEY and CDR2 SVGAGI come from the germline V gene. CDR3 region: CASSPASGYNEQFF. The CDR3 coding sequence is TGTGCCAGCAGCCCAGCTAGCGGATACAATGAGCAGTTCTTC.

Comment on this clone: The junction and the germline gene differ at one end; a read error may be behind it. This chain connects TRBV7-2 to TRBJ1-1; TRBD1 might be the D (5 bases). In germline, CDR1 is SGHTA, CDR2 FQGNSA. The CDR3 covers 13 residues. CDR3 amino acids: CASSETVNTEASF. In DNA, the CDR3 is TGTGCCAGCAGCGAGACAGTGAACACTGAAGCTTCCTTT.

The V call is TRBV19, the J call TRBJ2-1; 8 nucleotides agree with TRBD2. The CDR3 totals 15 residues. The V segment lost 0 bases and the J segment 4 bases; nucleotides outside the gene matches: 2. Germline-derived CDR1 and CDR2 are LNHDA and SQIVND (reference sequence). The CDR3 nucleotides read TGTGCCAGTAGTATAGATCGGGGGGGGTACAATGAGCAGTTCTTC. Amino acids: CASSIDRGGYNEQFF.

J is TRBJ2-7 and V is TRBV6-6, with TRBD2 identical over 8 bases. V trimming: 5 bases; J trimming: 5 bases; junction bases outside the gene matches: 8. The germline gives CDR1 MNHNY, CDR2 SVGAGI (reference sequence). This CDR3 region has 14 residues. As DNA, the CDR3 is TGTGCCAGCAGTAAAGGGCTAGCGGGCCACGAGCAGTACTTC. Translating it yields CASSKGLAGHEQYF.

This clone was observed once. The J gene is TRBJ1-1, the V gene TRBV19; TRBD1 aligns across 7 bases. V lost 2 bases, J lost 4 bases, and 7 bases stayed unmatched. The V gene's germline CDR1 is LNHDA and CDR2 SQIVND (reference sequence). The CDR3 length is 15 residues. CDR3 nucleotides: TGTGCCAGTAGTATATCCCTCGACAGGGTCACTGAAGCTTTCTTT. Translation gives CASSISLDRVTEAFF.

Only one count was recorded for this clone. This chain links TRBV10-2 with TRBJ2-2; D possibly corresponds to TRBD1 (7 bases). CDR1 is WSHSY, CDR2 SAAADI, per germline. V was shortened by 8 bases and J by 2 bases, with 18 bases between the two germline ends. The CDR3 contains 16 residues. CDR3 in amino acids: CASRETGRTNTGELFF. CDR3 in DNA: TGCGCCAGCCGGGAGACAGGGAGGACCAACACCGGGGAGCTGTTTTTT.

The rearrangement uses TRBV19 and TRBJ1-1; D is unclear. The germline gives CDR1 LNHDA, CDR2 SQIVND (reference sequence). Trimming took off 3 bases at V and 1 base at J, with 9 bases between the two ends. The CDR3 consists of 14 residues. The CDR3, as DNA: TGTGCCAGTAGTATTGGCCAACAGAACACTGAAGCTTTCTTT. Protein sequence: CASSIGQQNTEAFF.

The chain uses TRBV7-9 and TRBJ1-1; 8 bases match TRBD1. CDR1 is SEHNR, CDR2 FQNEAQ, per germline (reference sequence). The CDR3 length is 13 residues. Trimming cost V 3 bases and J 5 bases; bases outside gene matches: 2. This CDR3 reads CASSFTGGTEAFF. CDR3 bases: TGTGCCAGCAGCTTTACAGGGGGGACTGAAGCTTTCTTT.

The V call is TRBV7-2, the J call TRBJ2-1, with 9 bases aligning to TRBD2. V lost 1 base and J lost 9; bases outside the gene matches: 13. The CDR3 spans 17 residues. Germline loops: CDR1 SGHTA, CDR2 FQGNSA. The CDR3: CASSLVGTSSKAGEQFF. The CDR3 DNA reads TGTGCCAGCAGCTTAGTGGGGACTAGCAGTAAAGCTGGTGAGCAGTTCTTC.

This clone was recorded once. V usage is TRBV21-1 and J usage is TRBJ2-5; the table's D call of TRBD1 was not tested on the DNA. TRBV21-1 is a pseudogene locus. The CDR3 totals 14 residues. The CDR3: CASIQTGRVETQYF. The CDR3 DNA is TGTGCCAGCATCCAAACCGGCAGGGTGGAGACCCAGTACTTC.